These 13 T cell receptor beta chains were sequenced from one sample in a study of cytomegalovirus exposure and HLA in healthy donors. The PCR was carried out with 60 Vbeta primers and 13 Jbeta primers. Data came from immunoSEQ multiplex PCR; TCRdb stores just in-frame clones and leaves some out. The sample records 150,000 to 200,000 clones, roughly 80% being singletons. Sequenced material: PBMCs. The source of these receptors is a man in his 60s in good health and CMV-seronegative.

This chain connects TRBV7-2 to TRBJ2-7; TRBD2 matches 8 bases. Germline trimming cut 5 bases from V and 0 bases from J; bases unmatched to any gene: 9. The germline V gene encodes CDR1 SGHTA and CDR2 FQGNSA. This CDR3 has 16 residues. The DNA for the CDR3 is TGTGCCAGCAGCCGCCAAACTAGCGGCAGCTCCTACGAGCAGTACTTC. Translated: CASSRQTSGSSYEQYF. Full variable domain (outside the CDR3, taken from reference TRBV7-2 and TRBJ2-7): GAGVSQSPSNKVTEKGKDVELRCDPISGHTALYWYRQSLGQGLEFLIYFQGNSAPDKSGLPSDRFSAERTGGSVSTLTIQRTQQEDSAVYLCASSRQTSGSSYEQYFGPGTRLTVT.

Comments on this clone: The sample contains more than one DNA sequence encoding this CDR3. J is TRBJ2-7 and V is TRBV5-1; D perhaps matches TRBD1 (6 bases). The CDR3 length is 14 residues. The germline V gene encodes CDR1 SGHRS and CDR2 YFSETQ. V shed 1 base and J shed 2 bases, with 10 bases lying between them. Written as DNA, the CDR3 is TGCGCCAGCAGCTTGATGGGGGCTACCTACGAGCAGTACTTC. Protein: CASSLMGATYEQYF.

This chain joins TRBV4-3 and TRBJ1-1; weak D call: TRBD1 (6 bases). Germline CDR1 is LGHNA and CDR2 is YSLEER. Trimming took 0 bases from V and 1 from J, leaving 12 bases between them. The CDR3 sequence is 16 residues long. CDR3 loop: CASSQDLTGSNTEAFF. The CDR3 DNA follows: TGCGCCAGCAGCCAAGATCTGACAGGTTCGAACACTGAAGCTTTCTTT.

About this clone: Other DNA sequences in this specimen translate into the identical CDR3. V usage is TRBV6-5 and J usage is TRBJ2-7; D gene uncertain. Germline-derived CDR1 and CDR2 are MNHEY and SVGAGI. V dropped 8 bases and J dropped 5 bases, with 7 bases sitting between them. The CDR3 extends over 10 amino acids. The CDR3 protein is CASGRDEQYF. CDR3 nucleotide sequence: TGTGCCAGCGGCCGGGACGAGCAGTACTTC.

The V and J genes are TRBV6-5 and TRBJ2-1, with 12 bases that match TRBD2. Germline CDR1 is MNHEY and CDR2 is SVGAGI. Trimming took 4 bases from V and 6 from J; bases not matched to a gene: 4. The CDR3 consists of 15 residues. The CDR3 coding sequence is TGTGCCAGCAGTTTCCAGACTAGCGGGAGCAATGAGCAGTTCTTC. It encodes CASSFQTSGSNEQFF.

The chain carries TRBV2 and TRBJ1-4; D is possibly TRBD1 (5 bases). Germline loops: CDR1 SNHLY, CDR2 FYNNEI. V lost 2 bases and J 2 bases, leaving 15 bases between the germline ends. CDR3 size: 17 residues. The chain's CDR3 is CASSESPGRVTNEKLFF. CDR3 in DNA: TGTGCCAGCAGTGAATCCCCGGGCAGGGTTACTAATGAAAAACTGTTTTTT.

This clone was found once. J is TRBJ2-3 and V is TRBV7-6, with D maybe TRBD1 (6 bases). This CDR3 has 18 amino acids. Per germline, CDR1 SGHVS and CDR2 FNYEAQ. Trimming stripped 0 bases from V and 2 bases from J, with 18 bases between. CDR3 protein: CASSLASGGGIYTDTQYF. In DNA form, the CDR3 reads TGTGCCAGCAGCTTAGCGAGTGGGGGCGGAATTTACACAGATACGCAGTATTTT.

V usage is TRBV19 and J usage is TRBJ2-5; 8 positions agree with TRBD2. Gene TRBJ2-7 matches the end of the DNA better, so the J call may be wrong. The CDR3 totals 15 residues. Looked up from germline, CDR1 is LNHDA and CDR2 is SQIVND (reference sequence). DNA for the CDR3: TGTGCCAGTAGTATTGCGGGGGGCGGACTCTACGAGCAGTACTTC. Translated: CASSIAGGGLYEQYF.

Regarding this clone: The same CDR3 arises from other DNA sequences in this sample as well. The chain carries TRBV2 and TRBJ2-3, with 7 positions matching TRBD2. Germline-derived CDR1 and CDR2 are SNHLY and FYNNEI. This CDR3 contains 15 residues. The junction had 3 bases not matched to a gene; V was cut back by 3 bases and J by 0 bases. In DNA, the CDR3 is TGTGCCAGCAGTGATGGGGGGGGGAGCACAGATACGCAGTATTTT. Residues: CASSDGGGSTDTQYF.

The CDR3 region is CAISERGLETQYF. CDR3 bases: TGTGCCATCAGTGAGAGGGGGCTAGAGACCCAGTACTTC. The chain has TRBV10-3 and TRBJ2-5, with 7 nucleotides matching TRBD1. CDR1 ENHRY and CDR2 SYGVKD come from the germline V gene. This CDR3 region has 13 residues. After removal of 2 bases from V and 4 bases from J, the junction contained 1 base not matched to a gene.

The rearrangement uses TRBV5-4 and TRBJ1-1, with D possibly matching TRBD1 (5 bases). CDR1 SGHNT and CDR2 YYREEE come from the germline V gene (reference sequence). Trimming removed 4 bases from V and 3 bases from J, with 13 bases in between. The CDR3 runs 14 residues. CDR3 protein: CASSLGQADTEAFF. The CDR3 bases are TGTGCCAGCAGCCTGGGGCAGGCCGACACTGAAGCTTTCTTT. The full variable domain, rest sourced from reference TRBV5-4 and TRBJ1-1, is ETGVTQSPTHLIKTRGQQVTLRCSSQSGHNTVSWYQQALGQGPQFIFQYYREEENGRGNFPPRFSGLQFPNYSSELNVNALELDDSALYLCASSLGQADTEAFFGQGTRLTVV.

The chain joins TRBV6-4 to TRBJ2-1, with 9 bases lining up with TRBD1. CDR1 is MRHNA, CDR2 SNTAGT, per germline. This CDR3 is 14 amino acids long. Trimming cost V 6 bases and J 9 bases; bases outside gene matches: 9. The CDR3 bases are TGTGCCAGCAGGACGGGACAGGGATTTTCTGAGCAGTTCTTC. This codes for CASRTGQGFSEQFF.

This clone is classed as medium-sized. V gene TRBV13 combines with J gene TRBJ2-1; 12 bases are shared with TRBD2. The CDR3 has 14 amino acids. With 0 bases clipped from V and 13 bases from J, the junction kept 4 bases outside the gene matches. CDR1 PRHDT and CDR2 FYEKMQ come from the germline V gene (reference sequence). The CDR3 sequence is CASSLGASGREQFF. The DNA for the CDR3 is TGTGCCAGCAGCTTAGGGGCTAGCGGGAGGGAACAGTTCTTC.